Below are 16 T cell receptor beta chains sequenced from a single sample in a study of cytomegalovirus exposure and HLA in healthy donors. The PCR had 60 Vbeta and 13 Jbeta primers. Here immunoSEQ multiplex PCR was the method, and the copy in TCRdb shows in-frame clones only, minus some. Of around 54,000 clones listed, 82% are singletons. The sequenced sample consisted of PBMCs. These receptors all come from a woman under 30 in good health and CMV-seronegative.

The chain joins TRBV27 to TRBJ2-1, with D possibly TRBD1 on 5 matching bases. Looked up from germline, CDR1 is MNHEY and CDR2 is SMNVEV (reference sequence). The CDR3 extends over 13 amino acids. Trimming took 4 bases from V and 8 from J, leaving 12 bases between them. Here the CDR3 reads CASSSTRVYEQFF. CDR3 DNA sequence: TGTGCCAGCAGTTCGACCAGGGTCTATGAGCAGTTCTTC.

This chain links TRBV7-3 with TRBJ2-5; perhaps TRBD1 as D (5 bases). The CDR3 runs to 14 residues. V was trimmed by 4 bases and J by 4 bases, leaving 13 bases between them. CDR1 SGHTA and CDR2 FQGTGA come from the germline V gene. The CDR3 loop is CASSSPLQAETQYF. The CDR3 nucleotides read TGTGCCAGCAGCTCCCCCCTACAGGCAGAGACCCAGTACTTC.

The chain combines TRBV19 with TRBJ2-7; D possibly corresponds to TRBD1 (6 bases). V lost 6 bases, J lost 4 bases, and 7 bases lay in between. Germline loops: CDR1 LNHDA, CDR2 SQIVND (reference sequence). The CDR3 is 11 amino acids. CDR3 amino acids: CASSTGYEQYF. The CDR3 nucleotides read TGTGCCAGTAGCACAGGGTACGAGCAGTACTTC.

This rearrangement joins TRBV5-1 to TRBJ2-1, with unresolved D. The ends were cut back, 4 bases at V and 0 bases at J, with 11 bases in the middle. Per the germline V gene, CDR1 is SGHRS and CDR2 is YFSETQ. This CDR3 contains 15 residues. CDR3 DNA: TGCGCCAGCAGCATTTCCCAGGACTCCTACAATGAGCAGTTCTTC. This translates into CASSISQDSYNEQFF. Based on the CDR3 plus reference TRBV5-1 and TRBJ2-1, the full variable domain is KAGVTQTPRYLIKTRGQQVTLSCSPISGHRSVSWYQQTPGQGLQFLFEYFSETQRNKGNFPGRFSGRQFSNSRSEMNVSTLELGDSALYLCASSISQDSYNEQFFGPGTRLTVL.

The chain's CDR3 is CASSSGLAGGANEQFF. CDR3 DNA sequence: TGCGCCAGCAGCTCAGGACTAGCGGGAGGAGCTAATGAGCAGTTCTTC. The V and J genes are TRBV5-1 and TRBJ2-1, with TRBD2 matching over 14 bases. V was pared by 3 bases and J by 7 bases, with 6 bases of the junction left unmatched. CDR3 length equals 16 residues. Germline lookup yields CDR1 SGHRS and CDR2 YFSETQ.

The CDR3 nucleotides are TGTGCCACCAGCCTGGGACTAGCGGGAGGAAATGAGCAGTACTTC. Translated: CATSLGLAGGNEQYF. This sequence joins TRBV15 and TRBJ2-5, with 15 bases that match TRBD2. The V gene end was trimmed by 5 bases and the J gene end by 11 bases; junction bases not matched to a gene: 9. The CDR3 has 15 residues. Germline loops: CDR1 LNHNV, CDR2 YYDKDF (reference sequence).

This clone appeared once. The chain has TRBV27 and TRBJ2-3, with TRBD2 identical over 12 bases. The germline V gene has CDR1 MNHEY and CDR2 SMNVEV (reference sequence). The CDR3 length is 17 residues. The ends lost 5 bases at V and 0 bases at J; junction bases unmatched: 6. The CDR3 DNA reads TGTGCCAGCAGTACACGGACTAGCGGGGCTAGCACAGATACGCAGTATTTT. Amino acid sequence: CASSTRTSGASTDTQYF.

For the CDR3, the DNA is TGTGCCAGCAGCCCGGGGACTGTCGGGCAGTACTTC. Protein sequence: CASSPGTVGQYF. The chain carries TRBV28 and TRBJ2-5; tentatively, D is TRBD2 (6 bases). CDR1 MDHEN and CDR2 SYDVKM come from the germline V gene. Trimming cost V 6 bases and J 11 bases, with 16 bases left between them. This CDR3 is built from 12 residues. The full variable domain, completed using reference TRBV28 and TRBJ2-5, is DVKVTQSSRYLVKRTGEKVFLECVQDMDHENMFWYRQDPGLGLRLIYFSYDVKMKEKGDIPEGYSVSREKKERFSLILESASTNQTSMYLCASSPGTVGQYFGPGTRLLVL.

Here the CDR3 DNA reads TGTGCCAGCAGCTGGGGACTAGCGGAGACCCAGTACTTC. Protein sequence: CASSWGLAETQYF. The rearrangement joins TRBV7-8 to TRBJ2-5; 10 bases line up with TRBD2. The trim removed 4 bases at V and 5 bases at J, leaving 1 base unmatched. The CDR3 extends over 13 amino acids. Germline CDR1 reads SGHVS; CDR2 reads FQNEAQ.

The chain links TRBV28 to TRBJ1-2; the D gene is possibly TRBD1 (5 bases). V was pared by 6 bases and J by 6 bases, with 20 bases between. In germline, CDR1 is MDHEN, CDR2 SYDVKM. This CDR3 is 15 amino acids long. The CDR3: CASRPRWGWGDGYTF. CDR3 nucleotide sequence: TGTGCCAGCAGACCCAGGTGGGGCTGGGGGGATGGCTACACCTTC.

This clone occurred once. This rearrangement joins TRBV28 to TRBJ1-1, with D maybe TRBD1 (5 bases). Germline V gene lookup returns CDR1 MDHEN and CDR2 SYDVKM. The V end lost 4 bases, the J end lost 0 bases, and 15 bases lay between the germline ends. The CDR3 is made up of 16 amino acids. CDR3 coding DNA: TGTGCCAGCAGTTCCCTCCGCGGGGGTCTGAACACTGAAGCTTTCTTT. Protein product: CASSSLRGGLNTEAFF.

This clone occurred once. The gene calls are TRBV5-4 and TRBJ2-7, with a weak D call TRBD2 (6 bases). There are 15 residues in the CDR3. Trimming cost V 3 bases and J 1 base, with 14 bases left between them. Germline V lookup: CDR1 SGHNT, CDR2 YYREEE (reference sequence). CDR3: CASSSPRGSSYEQYF. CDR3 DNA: TGTGCCAGCAGCTCCCCTCGGGGGAGTTCCTACGAGCAGTACTTC.

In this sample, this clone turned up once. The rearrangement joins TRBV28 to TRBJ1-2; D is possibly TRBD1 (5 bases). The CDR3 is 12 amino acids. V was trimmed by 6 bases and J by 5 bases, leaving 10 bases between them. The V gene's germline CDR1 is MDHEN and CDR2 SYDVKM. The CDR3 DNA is TGTGCCAGCAGCCTCAGGGCTTATGGCTACACCTTC. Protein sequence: CASSLRAYGYTF.

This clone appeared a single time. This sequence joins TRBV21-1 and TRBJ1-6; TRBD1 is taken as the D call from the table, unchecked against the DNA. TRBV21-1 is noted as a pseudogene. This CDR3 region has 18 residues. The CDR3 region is CASSIPTRVEDYNSPLHF. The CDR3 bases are TGTGCCAGCAGCATTCCGACCAGGGTAGAGGACTATAATTCACCCCTCCACTTT.

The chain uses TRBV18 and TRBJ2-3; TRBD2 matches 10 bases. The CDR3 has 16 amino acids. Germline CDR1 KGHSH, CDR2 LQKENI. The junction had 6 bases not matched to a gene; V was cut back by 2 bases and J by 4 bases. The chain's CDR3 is CASSPSLAGVSDTQYF. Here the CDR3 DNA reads TGTGCCAGCTCACCATCCCTAGCGGGAGTCTCAGATACGCAGTATTTT.

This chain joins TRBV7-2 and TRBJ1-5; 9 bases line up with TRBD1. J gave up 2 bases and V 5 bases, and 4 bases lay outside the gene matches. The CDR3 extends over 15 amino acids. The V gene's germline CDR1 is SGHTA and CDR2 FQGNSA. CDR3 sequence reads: CASSPDRGGNQPQHF. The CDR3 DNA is TGTGCCAGCAGCCCCGACAGGGGGGGCAATCAGCCCCAGCATTTT.